This T cell receptor (beta chain) was documented in a study of T cells in Graves' hyperthyroidism and ophthalmopathy. The V gene lost 5 bases and the J gene lost 9 bases, with 11 bases spanning the gap. Germline-derived CDR1 and CDR2 are SEHNR and FQNEAQ (reference sequence). The CDR3 runs to 12 residues. Whole-study results and caveats: In validation, the model predicted ophthalmopathy. These predictions came a median about 6.5 months before onset. Blood also showed most of the thyroid clonotypes that were expanded above 0.001.

Uncontrolled infection, other autoimmune disease, pregnancy or lactation barred patients from enrollment. Note on this clonotype: What it recognizes is unknown.

Amplification of TCR beta CDR3 regions used RNA as the template. First-round RT-PCR with HTBI primers amplified the TCR CDR3 region. TCRdb analysed the multiplex PCR reads with MiXCR anew, one entry per CDR3 protein. The sample yields fewer than 650,000 distinct CDR3 sequences, approximately 15% seen once. This receptor was identified in a woman aged 25 to 45 with Graves' hyperthyroidism that later progressed to Graves' ophthalmopathy. This chain connects TRBV7-9 to TRBJ2-1; D tentatively fits TRBD1 or TRBD2 (5 bases each). Sequenced sample: blood. CDR3 region: CASSREGIEQFF. The DNA for the CDR3 is TGTGCCAGCAGCCGCGAGGGGATTGAGCAGTTCTTC.